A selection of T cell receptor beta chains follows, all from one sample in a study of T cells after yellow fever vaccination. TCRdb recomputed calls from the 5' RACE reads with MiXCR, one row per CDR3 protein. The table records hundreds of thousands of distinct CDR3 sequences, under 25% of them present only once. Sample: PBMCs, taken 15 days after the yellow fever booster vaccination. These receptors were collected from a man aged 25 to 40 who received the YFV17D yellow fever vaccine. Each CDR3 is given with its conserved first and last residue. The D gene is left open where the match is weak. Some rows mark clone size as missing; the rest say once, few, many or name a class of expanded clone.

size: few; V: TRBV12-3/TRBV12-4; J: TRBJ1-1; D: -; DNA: TGTGCCAGCACCCAGACAGGGAACACTGAAGCTTTCTTT; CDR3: CASTQTGNTEAFF
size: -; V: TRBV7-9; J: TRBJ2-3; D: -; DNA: TGTGCCAGCAGCCCCGCCCAATTAGGCTCCGATACGCAGTATTTT; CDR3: CASSPAQLGSDTQYF
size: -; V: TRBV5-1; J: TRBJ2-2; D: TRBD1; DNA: TGCGCCAGCAGGCCATCCCGGGACAGCGGGGAGCTGTTTTTT; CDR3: CASRPSRDSGELFF
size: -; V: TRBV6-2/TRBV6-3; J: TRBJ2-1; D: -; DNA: TGTGCCAGCAGCCCGGGGGCTAGCGGAAACTACAATGAGCAGTTCTTC; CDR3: CASSPGASGNYNEQFF
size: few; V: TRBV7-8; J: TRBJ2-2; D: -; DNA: TGTGCCAGCAGCCCTAGGTTCCACGGGGAGCTGTTTTTT; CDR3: CASSPRFHGELFF
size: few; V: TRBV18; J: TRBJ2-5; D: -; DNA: TGTGCCAGCTCACCACTGACAGAGAAAGAGACCCAGTACTTC; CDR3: CASSPLTEKETQYF
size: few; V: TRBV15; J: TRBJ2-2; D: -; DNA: TGTGCCACCAGCAGAGAAAACAGGGCCTCGCGGTTCACCGGGGAGCTGTTTTTT; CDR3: CATSRENRASRFTGELFF
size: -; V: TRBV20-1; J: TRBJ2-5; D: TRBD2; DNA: TGCAGTGCTAGGCCCCTAGCGGGATATAAGACCCAGTACTTC; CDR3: CSARPLAGYKTQYF
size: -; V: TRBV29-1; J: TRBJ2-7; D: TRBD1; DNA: TGCAGCGTTGAAGAGACAGGGGGAGTCTACAAGCAGTACTTC; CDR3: CSVEETGGVYKQYF
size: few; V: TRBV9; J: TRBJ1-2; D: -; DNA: TGTGCCAGCAGCGTAGACATAAGCCAGGGTCAGTATGGCTACACCTTC; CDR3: CASSVDISQGQYGYTF
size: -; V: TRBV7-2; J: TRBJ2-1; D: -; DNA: TGTGCCAGCAGCGCCCTCGTTGAGCAGTTCTTC; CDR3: CASSALVEQFF
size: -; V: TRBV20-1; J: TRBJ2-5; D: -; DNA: TGCAGTGCTATACAGGGCGGGAGAGAGACCCAGTACTTC; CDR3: CSAIQGGRETQYF
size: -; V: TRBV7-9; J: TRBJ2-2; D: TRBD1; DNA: TGTGCCAGCAGCCCCAGGGGGCCGAACACCGGGGAGCTGTTTTTT; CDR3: CASSPRGPNTGELFF
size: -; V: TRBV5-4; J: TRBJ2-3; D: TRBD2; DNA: TGTGCCATGGGAGGGCCGGGGTATTTT; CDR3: CAMGGPGYF
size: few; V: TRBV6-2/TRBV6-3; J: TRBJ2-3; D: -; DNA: TGTGCCAGCAGGCAATACAGGAGAAGCACAGATACGCAGTATTTT; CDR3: CASRQYRRSTDTQYF
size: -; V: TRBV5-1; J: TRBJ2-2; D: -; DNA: TGCGCCAGCAGCTTGTCCGGAGGTGCGGGGAGAGTAAACACCGGGGAGCTGTTTTTT; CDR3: CASSLSGGAGRVNTGELFF
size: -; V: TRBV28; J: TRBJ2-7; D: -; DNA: TGTGCCAGCGCGTCAGCCCTTAACGAGCAGTACTTC; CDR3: CASASALNEQYF
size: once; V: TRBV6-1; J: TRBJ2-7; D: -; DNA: TGTGCCAGCTCCAGAGACATATCTGCTTACGAGCAGTACTTC; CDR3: CASSRDISAYEQYF
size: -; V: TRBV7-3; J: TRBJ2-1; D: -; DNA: TGTGCCAGCAGCTTAATAGCCGGGGATTACAATGAGCAGTTCTTC; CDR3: CASSLIAGDYNEQFF
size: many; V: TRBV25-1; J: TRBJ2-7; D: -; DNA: TGTGCCAGCAGTGAATCAGGGGGGTCCTACGAGCAGTACTTC; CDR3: CASSESGGSYEQYF
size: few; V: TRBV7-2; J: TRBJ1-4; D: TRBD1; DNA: TGTGCCAGCAGCGCGGACAGGGGTGAAAAACTGTTTTTT; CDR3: CASSADRGEKLFF
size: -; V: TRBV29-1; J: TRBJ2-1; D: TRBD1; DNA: TGCAGCGTCGAAGGGACAGGTGTGAATGAGCAGTTCTTC; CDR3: CSVEGTGVNEQFF